The 12 T cell receptor beta chains below all came from one sample that was sequenced in a study of CD8+ T cells in alopecia areata. The sample's treatment: oral pan-JAK inhibitor, 5-10 mg twice daily. Extracted from the samples, RNA was reverse transcribed into cDNA to serve as the sequencing template. Profiling relied on immunoSEQ multiplex PCR, and the TCRdb table lists in-frame clones only, not all of them. Of some 110,000 clones listed, roughly three fifths were seen once; the top ten hold roughly an eighth. This sample comprised CD8+ T cells sorted from blood, obtained at week 24, from a patient treated with tofacitinib. These receptor sequences come from a human donor with alopecia areata.

This chain joins TRBV4-3 and TRBJ2-6; no firm D call. CDR3 length: 16 amino acids. Germline values: CDR1 LGHNA, CDR2 YSLEER. V was shortened by 0 bases and J by 0 bases, with 6 bases between the two germline ends. In DNA form, the CDR3 reads TGCGCCAGCAGCCAAGAGGCCAGCTCTGGGGCCAACGTCCTGACTTTC. This translates into CASSQEASSGANVLTF.

The rearrangement joins TRBV6-5 to TRBJ2-7, with 9 positions matching TRBD1. V was clipped by 0 bases and J by 5 bases; unmatched bases: 5. Germline V lookup: CDR1 MNHEY, CDR2 SVGAGI. The CDR3 is 15 residues long. In nucleotides, the CDR3 is TGTGCCAGCAGTTACTCTACAGGGGGCTACGACGAGCAGTACTTC. It encodes CASSYSTGGYDEQYF.

In its sample, this clone was seen a few times. V is TRBV23-1 and J is TRBJ1-5, with D possibly TRBD1 on 5 matching bases. TRBV23-1 is an open reading frame, and its role is uncertain. CDR3 length: 15 residues. Between the trimmed V and J ends, which lost 2 bases and 0 bases, there was a span of 8 bases. The CDR3 here is CASSQQGNSNQPQHF. For the CDR3, the DNA is TGCGCCAGCAGTCAACAGGGTAATAGCAATCAGCCCCAGCATTTT.

The chain combines TRBV27 with TRBJ2-1; 8 nucleotides line up with TRBD2. V shed 5 bases and J 4 bases; nucleotides not matched to a gene: 10. CDR1 and CDR2 (germline): MNHEY, SMNVEV (reference sequence). The CDR3 runs 16 residues. The chain's CDR3 is CASSPQEVAGYNEQFF. The DNA of the CDR3 is TGTGCCAGCAGTCCCCAGGAGGTAGCGGGATACAATGAGCAGTTCTTC.

This clone was detected only a few times. The chain is built from TRBV9 and TRBJ2-7, with D unresolved. This CDR3 region has 13 residues. The V end lost 3 bases, the J end lost 0 bases, and 7 bases lay between the germline ends. Germline V CDR1 and CDR2: SGDLS, YYNGEE. The DNA of the CDR3 is TGTGCCAGCAGCGCGACGGACTCCTACGAGCAGTACTTC. Encoded protein: CASSATDSYEQYF.

This clone occurred a few times. V gene TRBV30 combines with J gene TRBJ2-7, with TRBD1 matching 7 bases. The CDR3 is made up of 14 amino acids. V lost 3 bases to trimming and J lost 6 bases; unmatched junction nucleotides: 11. Per the germline V gene, CDR1 is GTSNPN and CDR2 is SVGIG (reference sequence). CDR3 nucleotide sequence: TGTGCCTGGAGGCCCGGGACAGTGAACGGCGAGCAGTACTTC. This gives the protein CAWRPGTVNGEQYF.

The chain joins TRBV4-1 to TRBJ2-6, with 7 nucleotides matching TRBD1. Germline V CDR1 and CDR2: MGHRA, YSYEKL. The J segment lost 0 bases and the V segment lost 3 bases, leaving 8 bases of the junction unmatched. The CDR3 totals 18 residues. The CDR3 region is CASSHRQGSFSGANVLTF. CDR3 nucleotide sequence: TGCGCCAGCAGCCACCGACAGGGTTCTTTCTCTGGGGCCAACGTCCTGACTTTC.

As DNA, the CDR3 is TGTGCCAGTCAGGAAGCCCAGGGCAATCAGCCCCAGCATTTT. It specifies CASQEAQGNQPQHF. The chain uses TRBV6-5 and TRBJ1-5, with D hard to call. The CDR3 runs to 14 residues. V lost 9 bases and J lost 2, with 14 bases in between. Germline V CDR1 and CDR2: MNHEY, SVGAGI.

This chain connects TRBV27 to TRBJ1-2, with a tentative D call TRBD1 (5 bases). The CDR3 consists of 15 residues. Germline CDR1 is MNHEY and CDR2 is SMNVEV (reference sequence). V lost 0 bases and J lost 4, with 12 bases in between. The CDR3 bases are TGTGCCAGCAGTTTATCGCCCCAGGGAGTCTATGGCTACACCTTC. Amino acids: CASSLSPQGVYGYTF.

This clone was found a few times. This chain joins TRBV5-6 and TRBJ1-1; D ambiguous. V lost 6 bases and J lost 1, with 7 bases in between. Germline CDR1 reads SGHDT; CDR2 reads YYEEEE. The CDR3 loop spans 12 amino acids. The CDR3 DNA reads as TGTGCCAGCACTGAGGGGAACACTGAAGCTTTCTTT. It translates to CASTEGNTEAFF.

This chain links TRBV5-4 with TRBJ2-1; no reliable D call. The CDR3 is 15 residues long. V gave up 5 bases and J gave up 4 bases, with 16 bases separating them. The germline V gene has CDR1 SGHNT and CDR2 YYREEE (reference sequence). Here the CDR3 reads CASSVDGSAYNEQFF. In DNA, the CDR3 is TGTGCCAGCAGTGTCGATGGGTCGGCTTACAATGAGCAGTTCTTC.

This chain links TRBV4-3 with TRBJ2-7, with D possibly matching TRBD1 (6 bases). The CDR3 spans 13 residues. Deletions cut 4 bases from V and 3 bases from J, with 10 bases between. The V gene's germline CDR1 is LGHNA and CDR2 YSLEER. The CDR3 DNA is TGCGCCAGCAGCCCCGGGGACAACTACGAGCAGTACTTC. Encoded protein: CASSPGDNYEQYF.